The T cell receptor (beta chain) described here comes from a study of regulatory T cells in long-lasting Graves disease. Across the whole study: The term persistent Graves' disease signified upward of 5 years on antithyroid drugs with positive TSH receptor antibodies.

J lost 4 bases, V lost 10 bases, and 5 bases had no gene match. Germline values: CDR1 MDHEN, CDR2 SYDVKM. The CDR3 is made up of 13 amino acids. Combining iRepertoire HTBI primers with Arm-PCR of CDR3 regions, the authors built TCR beta libraries. TCRdb analysed the multiplex PCR reads with MiXCR anew, one entry per CDR3 protein. The top ten hold under 9% of the sample, which has about 470,000 distinct CDR3 sequences, less than 25% seen once. Ten or more counts support this clonotype. Time point specified: persistent/refractory GD, antithyroid drugs over 5 years with positive TRAb. Preparation of the TCR library used RNA extracted from PBMCs.

Sequenced material: peripheral blood mononuclear cells (PBMCs), taken when the disease was refractory, from a patient treated with antithyroid drugs. The rearrangement uses TRBV28 and TRBJ1-3, with 9 bases identical to TRBD1. This sequence originates from a female donor with Graves disease. The CDR3 DNA is TGTGCCACCGCGGGACAGGGAGGAAACACCATATATTTT. It encodes CATAGQGGNTIYF. The complete variable domain, with remaining parts taken from reference TRBV28 and TRBJ1-3, reads DVKVTQSSRYLVKRTGEKVFLECVQDMDHENMFWYRQDPGLGLRLIYFSYDVKMKEKGDIPEGYSVSREKKERFSLILESASTNQTSMYLCATAGQGGNTIYFGEGSWLTVV.